The rows below give T cell receptor beta chains drawn from one sample of a study of T cell responses to AZD1222 COVID-19 vaccine. This table comes from immunoSEQ multiplex PCR, and its TCRdb copy is limited to in-frame clones, with some not included. The sample lists about 76,000 clones; around 80% were seen once. The material was peripheral blood, obtained 28 days after the second dose of the MenACWY control vaccine. These receptors all come from an adult who received the MenACWY meningococcal vaccine as a control. Both conserved end residues are part of each CDR3. Each record gives: V gene, J gene, CDR3 protein.

v_gene: TRBV2; j_gene: TRBJ1-3; CDR3aa: CASSGGRSGNTIYF
v_gene: TRBV6-6; j_gene: TRBJ2-1; CDR3aa: CASDSTEGAPHNEQFF
v_gene: TRBV13; j_gene: TRBJ1-3; CDR3aa: CASRVGYSGNTIYF
v_gene: TRBV7-9; j_gene: TRBJ1-5; CDR3aa: CASSLGGQGYQPQHF
v_gene: TRBV7-2; j_gene: TRBJ2-2; CDR3aa: CASSSTGNGELFF
v_gene: TRBV29-1; j_gene: TRBJ1-1; CDR3aa: CSVADSGGRTEAFF
v_gene: TRBV9; j_gene: TRBJ1-5; CDR3aa: CASSPPWGAVVQPQHF
v_gene: TRBV7-9; j_gene: TRBJ2-6; CDR3aa: CASSATSGANVLTF
v_gene: TRBV30; j_gene: TRBJ1-4; CDR3aa: CACPDRGEEKLFF
v_gene: TRBV5-1; j_gene: TRBJ2-1; CDR3aa: CASSPRTSGYNEQFF
v_gene: TRBV9; j_gene: TRBJ1-3; CDR3aa: CASSVSTGDRGNTIYF
v_gene: TRBV2; j_gene: TRBJ2-7; CDR3aa: CASSLWATAEQYF
v_gene: TRBV30; j_gene: TRBJ1-3; CDR3aa: CAWSVKGARGNTIYF